This entry features one TCR beta chain sequence. Its antigen is currently unknown. The sample holds other DNA sequences that translate to the same CDR3. This entry is derived from a study of shared clonotypes between healthy human individuals. General observations from the study: Clonotypes shared by all four sorted-subset donors had higher generation probabilities than non-shared clonotypes. Some naive CD4 clonotypes, 4% to 6%, turned up in common across several donors.

For sorted subsets, about 190 ng DNA per replicate equaled roughly 29,000 T cell genomes. Profiling relied on immunoSEQ multiplex PCR, and the TCRdb table lists in-frame clones only, not all of them. The table shows 1.5 million to 2.5 million clones, with about 95% occurring only once. Naive CD8 cells, CD45RO-negative and positively selected for CCR7, excluded terminally differentiated effector memory CD45RA+ cells. CDR3 size: 14 residues. The germline V gene encodes CDR1 MNHEY and CDR2 SMNVEV (reference sequence). V lost 5 bases, J lost 3 bases, and 10 bases lay in between. V and J are TRBV27 and TRBJ1-4, with a tentative D call TRBD1 (6 bases). The TCR was taken from a young man in good health. Sequenced: naive CD8+ T cells sorted from blood. DNA for the CDR3: TGTGCCAGCAGTCGTACAGGGTCTAATGAAAAACTGTTTTTT. Translated: CASSRTGSNEKLFF.